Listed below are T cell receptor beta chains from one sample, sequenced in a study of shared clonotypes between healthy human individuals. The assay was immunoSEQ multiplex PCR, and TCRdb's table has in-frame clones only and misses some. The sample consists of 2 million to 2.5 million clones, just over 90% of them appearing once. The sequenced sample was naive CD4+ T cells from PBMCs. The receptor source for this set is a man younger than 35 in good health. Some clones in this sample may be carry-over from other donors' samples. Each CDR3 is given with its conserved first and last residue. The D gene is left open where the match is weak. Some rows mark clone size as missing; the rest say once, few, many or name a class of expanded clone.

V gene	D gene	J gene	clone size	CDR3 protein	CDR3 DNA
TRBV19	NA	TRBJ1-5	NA	CASRLVSSNQPQHF	TGTGCCAGTAGACTGGTTAGTAGCAATCAGCCCCAGCATTTT
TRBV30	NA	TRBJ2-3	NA	CATRAEDTQYF	TGTGCCACCCGGGCCGAAGATACGCAGTATTTT
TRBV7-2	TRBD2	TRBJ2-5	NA	CASSLAGLAGYETQYF	TGTGCCAGCAGCTTAGCGGGACTAGCGGGATATGAGACCCAGTACTTC
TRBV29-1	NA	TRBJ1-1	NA	CSVERTENTEAFF	TGCAGCGTTGAAAGAACAGAGAACACTGAAGCTTTCTTT
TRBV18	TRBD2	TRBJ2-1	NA	CASSPIGLASEQFF	TGTGCCAGCTCACCCATCGGACTAGCGAGTGAGCAGTTCTTC
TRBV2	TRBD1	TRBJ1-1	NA	CASRAGTGNTEAFF	TGTGCCAGCAGGGCCGGGACAGGGAACACTGAAGCTTTCTTT
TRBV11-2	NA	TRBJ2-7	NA	CASSSKRSGSYEQYF	TGTGCCAGCAGCTCCAAGCGATCCGGGAGCTACGAGCAGTACTTC
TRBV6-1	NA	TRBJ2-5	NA	CAGRGFGTQYF	TGTGCCGGAAGAGGGTTCGGGACTCAGTACTTC
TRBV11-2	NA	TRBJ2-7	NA	CASILDPGYEQYF	TGTGCCAGCATCCTGGACCCCGGATACGAGCAGTACTTC
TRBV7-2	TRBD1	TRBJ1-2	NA	CASSPGGTDYGYTF	TGTGCCAGCAGCCCCGGCGGGACAGACTATGGCTACACCTTC
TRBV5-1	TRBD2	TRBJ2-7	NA	CASSYPGTSGSEQYF	TGCGCCAGCAGCTACCCCGGGACTAGCGGGAGCGAGCAGTACTTC
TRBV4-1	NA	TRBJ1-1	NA	CASSQLSRIFNTEAFF	TGCGCCAGCAGCCAGCTTTCCAGGATATTTAACACTGAAGCTTTCTTT
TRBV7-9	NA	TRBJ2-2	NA	CASRQGAESGELFF	TGTGCCAGCAGACAAGGGGCAGAAAGCGGGGAGCTGTTTTTT
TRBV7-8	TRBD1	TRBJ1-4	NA	CASSLGGQNQATNEKLFF	TGTGCCAGCAGCTTAGGGGGACAGAACCAGGCAACTAATGAAAAACTGTTTTTT
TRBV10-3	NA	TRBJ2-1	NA	CAISGLHTGVSPIYLNNEQFF	TGTGCCATCAGCGGACTACACACGGGAGTCTCACCGATTTACCTTAACAATGAGCAGTTCTTC
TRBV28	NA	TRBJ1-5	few	CASIGTHGGNQPQHF	TGTGCCAGCATCGGGACTCACGGCGGTAATCAGCCCCAGCATTTT
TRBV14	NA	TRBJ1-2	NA	CASSPLTGNRSAYGYTF	TGTGCCAGCAGCCCGCTCACAGGGAATCGGTCGGCGTATGGCTACACCTTC
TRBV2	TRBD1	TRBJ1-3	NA	CASRLGQHSGNTIYF	TGTGCCAGCAGGTTGGGACAGCACTCTGGAAACACCATATATTTT
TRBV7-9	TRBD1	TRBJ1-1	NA	CASSPPYGQGVEAFF	TGTGCCAGCAGCCCCCCCTATGGACAGGGGGTCGAAGCTTTCTTT
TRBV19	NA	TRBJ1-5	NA	CASSMVGGQPQHF	TGTGCCAGTAGTATGGTCGGAGGTCAGCCCCAGCATTTT
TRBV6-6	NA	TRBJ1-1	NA	CASSYSANTEAFF	TGTGCCAGCAGTTACTCGGCGAACACTGAAGCTTTCTTT
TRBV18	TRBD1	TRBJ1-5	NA	CASSSGQGGVGNQPQHF	TGTGCCAGCTCATCGGGACAGGGGGGGGTTGGCAATCAGCCCCAGCATTTT
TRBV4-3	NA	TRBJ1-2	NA	CASSQDLVFSGSNYGYTF	TGCGCCAGCAGCCAAGATCTGGTTTTCTCGGGATCTAACTATGGCTACACCTTC
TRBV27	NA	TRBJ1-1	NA	CASSLRPANTEAFF	TGTGCCAGCAGTCTACGGCCAGCGAACACTGAAGCTTTCTTT
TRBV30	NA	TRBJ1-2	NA	CAWSVEGYYGYTF	TGTGCCTGGAGTGTTGAGGGTTACTATGGCTACACCTTC
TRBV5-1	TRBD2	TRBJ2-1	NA	CASSLLAGGQGEQFF	TGCGCCAGCAGCTTACTAGCGGGAGGGCAGGGGGAGCAGTTCTTC
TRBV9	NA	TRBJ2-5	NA	CASSGTWGGETQYF	TGTGCCAGCAGCGGGACTTGGGGAGGAGAGACCCAGTACTTC
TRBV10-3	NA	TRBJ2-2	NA	CAISLVIGELFF	TGTGCCATCAGCTTAGTAATCGGGGAGCTGTTTTTT
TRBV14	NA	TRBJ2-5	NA	CASSLGETQYF	TGTGCCAGCAGCCTAGGGGAGACCCAGTACTTC
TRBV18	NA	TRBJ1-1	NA	CASSPTGDGTEAFF	TGTGCCAGCTCACCGACAGGTGACGGCACTGAAGCTTTCTTT
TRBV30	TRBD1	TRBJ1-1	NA	CAWSRQGRAEAFF	TGTGCCTGGAGTCGACAGGGAAGGGCTGAAGCTTTCTTT
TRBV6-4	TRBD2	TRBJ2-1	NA	CASSPGLAEGNEQFF	TGTGCCAGCAGTCCGGGACTAGCGGAGGGCAATGAGCAGTTCTTC
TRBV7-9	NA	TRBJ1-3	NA	CASSEVGGTGNTIYF	TGTGCCAGCAGCGAAGTCGGGGGCACAGGAAACACCATATATTTT
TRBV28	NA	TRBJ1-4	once	CASRTGLRNEKLFF	TGTGCCAGCCGAACAGGGTTAAGAAATGAAAAACTGTTTTTT
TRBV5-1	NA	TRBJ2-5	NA	CASRQRVQETQYF	TGCGCCAGCAGGCAGAGAGTCCAAGAGACCCAGTACTTC
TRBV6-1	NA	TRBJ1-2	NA	CASSEDSRYGYTF	TGTGCCAGCAGTGAGGACAGCCGGTATGGCTACACCTTC
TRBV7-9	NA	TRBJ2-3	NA	CASSRERVTDTQYF	TGTGCCAGCAGCCGGGAGAGGGTCACAGATACGCAGTATTTT
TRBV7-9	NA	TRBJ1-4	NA	CASSLIGPSNEKLFF	TGTGCCAGCAGCTTAATAGGGCCATCTAATGAAAAACTGTTTTTT
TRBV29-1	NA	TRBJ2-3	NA	CSVDTGVDTQYF	TGCAGCGTTGATACGGGTGTCGATACGCAGTATTTT
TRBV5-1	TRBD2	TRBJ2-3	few	CASSFLRGLAGNTQYF	TGCGCCAGCAGCTTCCTTAGGGGACTAGCGGGGAATACGCAGTATTTT
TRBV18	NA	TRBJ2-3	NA	CASSPRQTGTRTDTQYF	TGTGCCAGCTCACCCAGACAAACAGGAACCCGCACAGATACGCAGTATTTT
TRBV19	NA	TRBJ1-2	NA	CASRLSQSYGYTF	TGTGCCAGTAGGTTGAGCCAGAGCTATGGCTACACCTTC
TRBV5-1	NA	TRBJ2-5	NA	CASSGDSGSRGETQYF	TGCGCCAGCAGCGGGGACTCGGGCTCCCGGGGAGAGACCCAGTACTTC
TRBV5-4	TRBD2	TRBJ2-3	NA	CASSLGHSGTSTDTQYF	TGTGCCAGCAGCCTGGGGCATAGCGGGACTAGCACAGATACGCAGTATTTT